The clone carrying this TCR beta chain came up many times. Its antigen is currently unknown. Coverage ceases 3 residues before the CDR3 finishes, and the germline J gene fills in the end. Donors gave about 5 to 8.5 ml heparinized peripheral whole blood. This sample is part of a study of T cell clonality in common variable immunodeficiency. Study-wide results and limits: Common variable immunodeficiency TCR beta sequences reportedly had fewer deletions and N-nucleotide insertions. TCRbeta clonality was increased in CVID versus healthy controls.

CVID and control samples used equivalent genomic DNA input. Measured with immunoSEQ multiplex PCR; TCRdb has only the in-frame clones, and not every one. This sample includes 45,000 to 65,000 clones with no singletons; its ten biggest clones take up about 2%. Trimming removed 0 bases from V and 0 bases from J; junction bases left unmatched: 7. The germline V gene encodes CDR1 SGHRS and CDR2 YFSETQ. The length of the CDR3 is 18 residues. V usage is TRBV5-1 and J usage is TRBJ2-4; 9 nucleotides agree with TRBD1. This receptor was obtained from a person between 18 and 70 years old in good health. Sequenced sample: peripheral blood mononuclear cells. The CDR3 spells CASSLGDRVIGAKNIQYF. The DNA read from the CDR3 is TGCGCCAGCAGCTTGGGGGACAGGGTAATTGGAGCCAAAAACATT.